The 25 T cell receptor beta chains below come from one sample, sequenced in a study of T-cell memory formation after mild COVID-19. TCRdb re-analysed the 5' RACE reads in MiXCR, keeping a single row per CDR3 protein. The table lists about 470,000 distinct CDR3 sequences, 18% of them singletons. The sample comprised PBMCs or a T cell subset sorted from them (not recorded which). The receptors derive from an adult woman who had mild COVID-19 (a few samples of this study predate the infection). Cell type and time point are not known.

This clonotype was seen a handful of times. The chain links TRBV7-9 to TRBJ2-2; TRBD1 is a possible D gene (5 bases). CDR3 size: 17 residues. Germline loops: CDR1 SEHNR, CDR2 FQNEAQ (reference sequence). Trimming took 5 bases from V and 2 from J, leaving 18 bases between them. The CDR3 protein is CASSRTLNRNNTGELFF. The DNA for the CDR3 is TGTGCCAGCAGCCGGACCCTTAACAGGAATAACACCGGGGAGCTGTTTTTT.

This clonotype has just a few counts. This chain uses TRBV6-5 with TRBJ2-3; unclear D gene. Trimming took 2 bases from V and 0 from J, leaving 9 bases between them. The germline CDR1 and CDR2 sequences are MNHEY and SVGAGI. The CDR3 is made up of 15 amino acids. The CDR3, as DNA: TGTGCCAGCAGTTACGAAGGCGGTAGCACAGATACGCAGTATTTT. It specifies CASSYEGGSTDTQYF.

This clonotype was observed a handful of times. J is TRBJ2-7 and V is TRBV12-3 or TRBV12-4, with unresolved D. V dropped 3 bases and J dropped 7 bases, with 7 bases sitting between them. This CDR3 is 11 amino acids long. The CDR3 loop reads CASSFSKEQYF. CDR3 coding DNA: TGTGCCAGCAGTTTTTCTAAAGAGCAGTACTTC.

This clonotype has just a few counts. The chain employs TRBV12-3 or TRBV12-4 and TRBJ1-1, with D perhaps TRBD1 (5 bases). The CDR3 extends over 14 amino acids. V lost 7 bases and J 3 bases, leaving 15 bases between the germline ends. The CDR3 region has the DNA TGTGCCAGCACCTTAAGGGGCACCTACACTGAAGCTTTCTTT. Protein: CASTLRGTYTEAFF.

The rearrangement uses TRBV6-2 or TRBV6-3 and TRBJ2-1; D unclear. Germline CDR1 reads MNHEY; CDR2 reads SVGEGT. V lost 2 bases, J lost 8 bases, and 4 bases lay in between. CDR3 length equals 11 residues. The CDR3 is CASSYVDEQFF. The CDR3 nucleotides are TGTGCCAGCAGTTACGTAGATGAGCAGTTCTTC.

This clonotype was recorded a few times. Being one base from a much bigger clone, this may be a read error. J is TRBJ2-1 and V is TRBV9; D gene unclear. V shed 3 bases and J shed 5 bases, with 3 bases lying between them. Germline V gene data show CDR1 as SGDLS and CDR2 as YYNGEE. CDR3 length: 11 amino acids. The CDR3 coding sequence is TGTGCCAGCAGCGGGAACAATGAGCAGTTCTTC. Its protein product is CASSGNNEQFF.

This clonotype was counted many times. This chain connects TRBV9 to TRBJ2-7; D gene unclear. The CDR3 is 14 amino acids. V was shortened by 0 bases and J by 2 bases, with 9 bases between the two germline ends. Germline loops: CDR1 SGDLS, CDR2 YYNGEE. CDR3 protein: CASSVGQSPYEQYF. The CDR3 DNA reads TGTGCCAGCAGCGTAGGGCAGTCCCCCTACGAGCAGTACTTC. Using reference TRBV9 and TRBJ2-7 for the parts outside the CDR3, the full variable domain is DSGVTQTPKHLITATGQRVTLRCSPRSGDLSVYWYQQSLDQGLQFLIQYYNGEERAKGNILERFSAQQFPDLHSELNLSSLELGDSALYFCASSVGQSPYEQYFGPGTRLTVT.

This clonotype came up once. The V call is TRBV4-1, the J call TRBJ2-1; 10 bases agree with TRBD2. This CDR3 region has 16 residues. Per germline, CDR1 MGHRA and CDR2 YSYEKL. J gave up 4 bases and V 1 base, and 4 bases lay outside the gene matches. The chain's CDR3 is CASSQVERGGYNEQFF. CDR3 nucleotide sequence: TGCGCCAGCAGCCAAGTGGAGCGGGGGGGATACAATGAGCAGTTCTTC.

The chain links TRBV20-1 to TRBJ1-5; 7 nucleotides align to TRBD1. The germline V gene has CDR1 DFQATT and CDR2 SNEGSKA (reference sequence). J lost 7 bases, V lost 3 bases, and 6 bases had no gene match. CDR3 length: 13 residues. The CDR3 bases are TGCAGTGCTAGGAACATACAGGGGCAGCCCCAGCATTTT. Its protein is CSARNIQGQPQHF.

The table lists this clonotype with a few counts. This CDR3 is CATSRDQSGQETQYF. As DNA, the CDR3 is TGTGCCACCAGCAGAGATCAAAGCGGACAAGAGACCCAGTACTTC. J is TRBJ2-5 and V is TRBV15; D is possibly TRBD2 (5 bases). V was trimmed by 0 bases and J by 2 bases, leaving 10 bases between them. This CDR3 region has 15 residues. The germline V gene has CDR1 LNHNV and CDR2 YYDKDF (reference sequence).

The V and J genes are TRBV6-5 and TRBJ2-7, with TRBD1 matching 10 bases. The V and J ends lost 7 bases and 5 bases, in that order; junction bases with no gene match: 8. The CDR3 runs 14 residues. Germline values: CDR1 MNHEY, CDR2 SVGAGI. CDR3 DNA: TGTGCCAGCACCCAGGGACAGGGGTCCAACGAGCAGTACTTC. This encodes CASTQGQGSNEQYF.

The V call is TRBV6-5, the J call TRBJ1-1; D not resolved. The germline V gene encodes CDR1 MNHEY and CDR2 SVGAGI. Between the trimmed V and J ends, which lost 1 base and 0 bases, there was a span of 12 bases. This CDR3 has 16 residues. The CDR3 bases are TGTGCCAGCAGTTACTGGCGCGGGTACATGAACACTGAAGCTTTCTTT. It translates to CASSYWRGYMNTEAFF.

DNA of the CDR3: TGTGCCAGCAGCTTGGCCACTAGCAGGGTCTACGAGCAGTACTTC. Translating it yields CASSLATSRVYEQYF. The genes are TRBV5-5 and TRBJ2-7; D possibly corresponds to TRBD2 (6 bases). Germline V gene data show CDR1 as SGHKS and CDR2 as YYEKEE (reference sequence). The V and J ends lost 0 bases and 3 bases respectively, with 13 bases between them. This CDR3 is built from 15 residues.

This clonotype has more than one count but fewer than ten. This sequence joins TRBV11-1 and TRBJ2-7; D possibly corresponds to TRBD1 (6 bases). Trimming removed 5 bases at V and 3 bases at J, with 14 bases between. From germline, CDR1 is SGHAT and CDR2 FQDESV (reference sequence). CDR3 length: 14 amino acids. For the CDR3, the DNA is TGTGCCAGCAGCGAAACCGGGACATACTACGAGCAGTACTTC. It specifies CASSETGTYYEQYF.

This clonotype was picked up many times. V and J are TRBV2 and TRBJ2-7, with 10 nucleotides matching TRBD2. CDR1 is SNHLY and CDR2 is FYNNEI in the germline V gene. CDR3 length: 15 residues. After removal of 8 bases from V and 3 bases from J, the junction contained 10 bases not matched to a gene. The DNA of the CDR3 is TGTGCCAGCGCCACTTCGGGACTAGCGAACTACGAGCAGTACTTC. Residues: CASATSGLANYEQYF.

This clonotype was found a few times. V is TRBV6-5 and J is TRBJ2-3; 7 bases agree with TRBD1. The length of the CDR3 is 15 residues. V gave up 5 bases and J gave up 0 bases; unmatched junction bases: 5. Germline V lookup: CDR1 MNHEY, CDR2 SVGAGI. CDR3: CASSVQGISTDTQYF. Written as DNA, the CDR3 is TGTGCCAGCAGTGTACAGGGGATTAGCACAGATACGCAGTATTTT.

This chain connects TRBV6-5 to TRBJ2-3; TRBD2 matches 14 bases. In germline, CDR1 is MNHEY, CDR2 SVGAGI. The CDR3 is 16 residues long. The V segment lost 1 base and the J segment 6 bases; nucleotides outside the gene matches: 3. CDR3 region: CASSYLGLAGADTQYF. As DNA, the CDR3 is TGTGCCAGCAGTTACTTGGGACTAGCGGGAGCGGATACGCAGTATTTT.

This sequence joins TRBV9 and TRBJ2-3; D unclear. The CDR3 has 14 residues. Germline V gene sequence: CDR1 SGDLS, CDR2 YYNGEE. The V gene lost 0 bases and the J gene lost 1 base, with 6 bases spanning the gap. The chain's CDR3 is CASSVDQGTDTQYF. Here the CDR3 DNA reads TGTGCCAGCAGCGTAGACCAGGGCACAGATACGCAGTATTTT.

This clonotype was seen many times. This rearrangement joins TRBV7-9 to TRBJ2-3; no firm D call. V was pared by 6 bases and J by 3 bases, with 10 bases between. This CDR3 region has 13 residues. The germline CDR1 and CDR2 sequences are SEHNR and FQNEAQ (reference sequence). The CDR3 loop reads CASRDGMTDTQYF. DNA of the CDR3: TGTGCCAGCAGGGATGGGATGACAGATACGCAGTATTTT.

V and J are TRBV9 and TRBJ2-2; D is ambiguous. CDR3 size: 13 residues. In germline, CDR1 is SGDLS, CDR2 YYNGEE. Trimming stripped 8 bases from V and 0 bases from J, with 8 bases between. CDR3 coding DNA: TGTGCCAGTGGGGTTGCGAACACCGGGGAGCTGTTTTTT. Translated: CASGVANTGELFF.

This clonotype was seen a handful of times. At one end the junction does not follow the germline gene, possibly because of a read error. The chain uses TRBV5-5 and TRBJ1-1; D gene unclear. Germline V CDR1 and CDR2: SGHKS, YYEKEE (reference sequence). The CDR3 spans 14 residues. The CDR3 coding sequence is TGTGCCAGCAGCTTGGTCCCATTGCAGTCTGAAGCTTTTTTT. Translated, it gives CASSLVPLQSEAFF. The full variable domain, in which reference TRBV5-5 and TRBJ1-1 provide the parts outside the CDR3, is DAGVTQSPTHLIKTRGQQVTLRCSPISGHKSVSWYQQVLGQGPQFIFQYYEKEERGRGNFPDRFSARQFPNYSSELNVNALLLGDSALYLCASSLVPLQSEAFFGQGTRLTVV.

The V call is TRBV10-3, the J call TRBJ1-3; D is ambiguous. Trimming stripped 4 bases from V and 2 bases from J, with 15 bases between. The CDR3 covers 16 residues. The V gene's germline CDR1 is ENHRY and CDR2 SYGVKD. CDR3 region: CAISVVIASPGNTIYF. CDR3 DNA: TGTGCCATCAGTGTCGTAATCGCCAGCCCTGGAAACACCATATATTTT.

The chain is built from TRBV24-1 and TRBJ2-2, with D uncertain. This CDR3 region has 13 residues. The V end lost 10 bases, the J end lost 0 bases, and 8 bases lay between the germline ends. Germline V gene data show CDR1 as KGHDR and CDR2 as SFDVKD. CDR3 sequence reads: CATSPTNTGELFF. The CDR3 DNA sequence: TGTGCCACATCGCCCACGAACACCGGGGAGCTGTTTTTT.

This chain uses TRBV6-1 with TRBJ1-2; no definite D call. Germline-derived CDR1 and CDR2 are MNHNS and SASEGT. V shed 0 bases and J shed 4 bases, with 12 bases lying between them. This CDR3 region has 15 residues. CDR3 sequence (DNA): TGTGCCAGCAGTGAAGCGCGGGGAGCCGGCTATGGCTACACCTTC. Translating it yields CASSEARGAGYGYTF.

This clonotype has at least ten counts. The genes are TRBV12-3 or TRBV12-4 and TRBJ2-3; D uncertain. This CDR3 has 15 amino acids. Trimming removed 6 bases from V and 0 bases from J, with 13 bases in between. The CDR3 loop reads CASRVSGASTDTQYF. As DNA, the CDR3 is TGTGCCAGCAGGGTCAGTGGCGCTAGCACAGATACGCAGTATTTT.